This record covers a single T cell receptor beta chain. The V gene's germline CDR1 is SGHNT and CDR2 YYREEE (reference sequence). This CDR3 has 15 amino acids. The V and J ends lost 0 bases and 6 bases respectively, with 14 bases between them. This record comes from a study of immune evolution from preneoplasia to lung adenocarcinoma. Study details: HLA loss of heterozygosity: roughly 7.5% AIS, about 15% MIA, about 35% ADC, none AAH.

After pathologic assessment, macro-dissection selected premalignant or tumor cells for extraction. The protocol was immunoSEQ multiplex PCR, while the TCRdb copy is restricted to in-frame clones and leaves out a portion. The sample holds around 9,900 clones, around nine tenths seen once. This sequence joins TRBV5-4 and TRBJ2-3; D may be TRBD1 or TRBD2 (6 bases each). The receptor's source is a person aged 70 to 85 with invasive lung adenocarcinoma. Some clones in this sample may be carry-over from other donors' samples. The sequenced sample consisted of FFPE invasive lung adenocarcinoma tissue. The CDR3 nucleotides are TGTGCCAGCAGCTTGGAGACAGGAGGGGGGGATACGCAGTATTTT. It yields the protein CASSLETGGGDTQYF.